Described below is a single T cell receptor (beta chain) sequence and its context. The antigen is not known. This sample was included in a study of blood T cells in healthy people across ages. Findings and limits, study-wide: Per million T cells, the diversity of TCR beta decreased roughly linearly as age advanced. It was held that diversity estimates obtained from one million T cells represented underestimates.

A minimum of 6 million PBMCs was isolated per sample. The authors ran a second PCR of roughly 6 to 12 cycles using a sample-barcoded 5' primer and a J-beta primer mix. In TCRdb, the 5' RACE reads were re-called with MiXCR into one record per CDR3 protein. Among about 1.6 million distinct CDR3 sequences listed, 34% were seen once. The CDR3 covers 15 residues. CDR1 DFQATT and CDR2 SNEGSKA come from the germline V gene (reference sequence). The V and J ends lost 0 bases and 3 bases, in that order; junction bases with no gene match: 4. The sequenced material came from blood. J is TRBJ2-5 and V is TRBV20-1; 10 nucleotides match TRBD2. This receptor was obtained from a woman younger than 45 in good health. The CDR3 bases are TGCAGTGCTAGAGAAAGCGGGGGGGAAAAAGAGACCCAGTACTTC. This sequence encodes CSARESGGEKETQYF.